This entry is about one T cell receptor beta chain. Its antigen specificity is not known. Base qualities are not provided; no much larger clone lies one nucleotide away. In light of the paper, this sample's time point label describes: individuals recovered from natural SARS-CoV-2 infection. The immunoSEQ Assay was the method used to sequence TCRbeta CDR3 regions. After extraction, genomic DNA underwent amplification by bias-controlled multiplex PCR, followed by high-throughput sequencing. The published analysis was carried out like this. Collapsing and filtering of sequences were performed to quantify the absolute abundance of each unique TCRbeta CDR3 region. T cell fraction was estimated by normalizing TCRbeta template counts to usable DNA, which was measured by amplifying reference genes present in all nucleated cells. Repertoire TCRs were annotated as SARS-CoV-2-specific when V gene, CDR3 amino acid sequence and J gene were exactly matched to a known reactive TCR set. The reference SARS-CoV-2 TCR set was derived from MIRA and filtered for enrichment in COVID-19-positive ImmuneCODE repertoires, a step that removed public or cross-reactive TCRs. Based on the MIRA antigens, annotated TCRs were further analysed at the level of specific ORF or position within ORF. Depth was the summed frequency of annotated unique rearrangements, while breadth was defined as annotated unique rearrangements over total unique productive rearrangements. Two-sided Wilcoxon rank-sum tests were applied when comparing TCR breadth between groups. In its TCRdb copy, this immuneACCESS table keeps in-frame sequences only and misses some clones. Where compared with another copy, unresolved V genes explain less than half of these, and the others have no known cause. V, J and clone size are those of that table, while D and trimming were read from the DNA. The sample includes about 350,000 clones, with under 95% observed a single time. The ten largest clones represent 3.5% to 4.5% of the sample.

The entry originates in a study of Ad26.COV2.S vaccination and SARS-CoV-2 variants (dated by TCRdb to the early 2020s). Regarding the study in general: The specificity and breadth of SARS-CoV-2-reactive T cell receptors after Ad26.COV2.S vaccination were assessed by TCRbeta repertoire sequencing. The TCR-sequenced set comprised around 32 samples: some 19 Ad26.COV2.S vaccine recipients, 5 placebo recipients and 8 SARS-CoV-2 convalescent individuals. The investigation overall reported the following: Comparable non-spike TCR breadth was observed between vaccine and placebo recipients, consistent with only spike being contained in the vaccine. According to the authors, total T cell responses may have been underestimated by the TCR breadth and depth analyses. After vaccination, substantial breadth of spike-specific CD8+ and CD4+ T cell responses was reported. Compared with placebo recipients, Ad26.COV2.S recipients showed higher spike-specific TCR breadth (P = 0.0014).

The V end gives up 5 bases and the J end 3 bases, leaving 0 bases in the junction not matched to a gene. CDR1 MNHEY and CDR2 SVGAGI are derived from the germline V gene. Inclusive of the bounding cysteine and phenylalanine, the CDR3 is 12 residues long. The DNA shown is the 36-base CDR3, in frame from base 1. The source is a human donor who had recovered from COVID-19. The chain is made from TRBV6-5 and TRBJ2-5, and 7 bases in between align with TRBD1. Sequences were derived from peripheral blood, sampled after recovery from COVID-19. The CDR3 reads CASSQGEETQYF. The DNA sequence is as follows: TGTGCCAGCAGTCAGGGGGAAGAGACCCAGTACTTC.